The rows below give T cell receptor beta chains drawn from one sample of a study of CD8+ T cells in alopecia areata. Here immunoSEQ multiplex PCR was the method, and the copy in TCRdb shows in-frame clones only, minus some. This table holds roughly 150,000 clones, approximately 60% found once. Input material: CD4+ T cells sorted from blood. These receptor sequences come from a human donor in good health. Both conserved end residues are part of each CDR3. Each record gives: clone size, D gene, V gene, J gene, CDR3 DNA, CDR3 protein. The D gene is left open where the match is weak. Size is stated for part of the rows, as once, few or many counts, or as a class when the clone is expanded.

few,NA,TRBV30,TRBJ1-2,TGTGCCTGGAGAAGCTACGGTGGCTACACCTTC,CAWRSYGGYTF
NA,NA,TRBV2,TRBJ2-5,TGTGCCAGCAGTGCGGGACCTGGAGAGACCCAGTACTTC,CASSAGPGETQYF
NA,NA,TRBV5-6,TRBJ1-2,TGTGCCAGCAGCCTCACAGGGAAACGTAACTATGGCTACACCTTC,CASSLTGKRNYGYTF
NA,TRBD2,TRBV28,TRBJ2-7,TGTGCCAGCAGCCACTTAGCGGGATCGTACGAGCAGTACTTC,CASSHLAGSYEQYF
few,TRBD1,TRBV5-1,TRBJ2-5,TGCGCCAGCAGCCTGAGGACAGGGGGCCAAGAGACCCAGTACTTC,CASSLRTGGQETQYF
NA,NA,TRBV9,TRBJ1-2,TGTGCCAGCAGCCGAAGCCTGGAAGGGGAGGGCTATGGCTACACCTTC,CASSRSLEGEGYGYTF
few,NA,TRBV4-1,TRBJ2-1,TGCGCCAGCAGCCAAGGAGGGACCATCAATGAGCAGTTCTTC,CASSQGGTINEQFF
NA,NA,TRBV7-9,TRBJ1-2,TGTGCCAGCAGCCCAACCCGGACATCTAACTATGGCTACACCTTC,CASSPTRTSNYGYTF
NA,NA,TRBV9,TRBJ2-2,TGTGCCAGCAGCGTAGCCGCGGTCCTCACCGGGGAGCTGTTTTTT,CASSVAAVLTGELFF
NA,TRBD2,TRBV19,TRBJ2-7,TGTGCCACCACCCTCGGGACTAGCGGTTCCTACGAGCAGTACTTC,CATTLGTSGSYEQYF
few,NA,TRBV30,TRBJ2-7,TGTGCCTGGAGTAGGGACTTGGGCTACGAGCAGTACTTC,CAWSRDLGYEQYF
few,TRBD1,TRBV6-5,TRBJ1-1,TGTGCCAGCAGCTCTACTAACAGGGGAGGCACTGAAGCTTTCTTT,CASSSTNRGGTEAFF
NA,NA,TRBV6-5,TRBJ2-4,TGTGCCAGCAGTGAAGATGGAGACATTCAGTACTTC,CASSEDGDIQYF
few,TRBD2,TRBV29-1,TRBJ2-5,TGCAGCGTTGAAAAGCCCCGGGGTAGCGGGAGGGTGCGAGAGACCCAGTACTTC,CSVEKPRGSGRVRETQYF
few,NA,TRBV4-1,TRBJ2-1,TGCGCCAGCAGCCCCGAGGGCCGACCCCAGTTCTTC,CASSPEGRPQFF
NA,TRBD1,TRBV28,TRBJ2-1,TGTGCCAGCAGCCCGGGACAGCCCCCACAGGAGCAGTTCTTC,CASSPGQPPQEQFF
NA,NA,TRBV27,TRBJ1-3,TGTGCCAGCAGTCCCAATCGATGGGGCAGCTCTGGAAACACCATATATTTT,CASSPNRWGSSGNTIYF
NA,TRBD1,TRBV9,TRBJ2-7,TGTGCCAGCAGCGTAGACGCAGGGGGTAAATTCTACGAGCAGTACTTC,CASSVDAGGKFYEQYF
NA,NA,TRBV4-2,TRBJ2-7,TGTGCCAGCAGCCAAGCCGACGAGCAGTACTTC,CASSQADEQYF
few,NA,TRBV29-1,TRBJ2-3,TGCAGCGTTCAGGCAGATACGCAGTATTTT,CSVQADTQYF
NA,NA,TRBV7-2,TRBJ2-5,TGTGCCAGCGGTGGGGAGACCCAGTACTTC,CASGGETQYF
NA,NA,TRBV19,TRBJ2-5,TGTGCCAGTAGTACGGGAAGCCGCTCAGGCACCCAGTACTTC,CASSTGSRSGTQYF
NA,TRBD2,TRBV30,TRBJ2-7,TGTGCCTGGAGTCCCCGGACTACTGCGGGAGGCAAGCAGTACTTC,CAWSPRTTAGGKQYF
NA,NA,TRBV5-1,TRBJ2-1,TGCGCCAGCAGCTTTAGTCTTAGCGAACCTTACAATGAGCAGTTCTTC,CASSFSLSEPYNEQFF
NA,TRBD2,TRBV6-5,TRBJ2-5,TGTGCCAGCAGCCGGGGACTAGCCGGCGGGACCCAGTACTTC,CASSRGLAGGTQYF
few,NA,TRBV27,TRBJ2-7,TGTGCCAGCGGAGACTACGAGCAGTACTTC,CASGDYEQYF
NA,TRBD1,TRBV30,TRBJ2-1,TGTGCCTGGAGTCCCGGGACAGGGGCCCCAGAGCAGTTCTTC,CAWSPGTGAPEQFF
once,NA,TRBV25-1,TRBJ2-5,TGTGCCAGCACTTCTAGGGAGACCCAGTACTTC,CASTSRETQYF
few,TRBD1,TRBV5-7,TRBJ1-3,TGTGCCAGCAGCTTGGCGGGGACAGAAGAGTTT,CASSLAGTEEF
NA,TRBD1,TRBV29-1,TRBJ2-7,TGCAGCGTGGCCAGGACAGGGGGTAACTACGAGCAGTACTTC,CSVARTGGNYEQYF
NA,NA,TRBV4-1,TRBJ2-5,TGCGCCAGCAGCCAGGTGTTGTTGGAGACCCAGTACTTC,CASSQVLLETQYF
NA,NA,TRBV6-6,TRBJ1-2,TGTGCCAGCACCGCGGGGGTGAAGGGGGGCGGCTACACCTTC,CASTAGVKGGGYTF
once,NA,TRBV15,TRBJ1-1,TGTGCCACCAGGCCAGCTACCGAAACTGAAGCTTTCTTT,CATRPATETEAFF
few,TRBD2,TRBV29-1,TRBJ2-2,TGCAGCGTTGGGGCTAGCGGGAGATACACCGGGGAGCTGTTTTTT,CSVGASGRYTGELFF
few,NA,TRBV19,TRBJ2-3,TGTGCCAGTAGTATAACAGGAGGAGGCACAGATACGCAGTATTTT,CASSITGGGTDTQYF
NA,NA,TRBV7-2,TRBJ2-5,TGTGCCAGCAGCTTAGAATCCTCCGGGAGTTGGTACCAAGAGACCCAGTACTTC,CASSLESSGSWYQETQYF
NA,NA,TRBV2,TRBJ2-7,TGTGCCAGCAGCCCACAGGGTGTGGACGAGCAGTACTTC,CASSPQGVDEQYF
NA,NA,TRBV29-1,TRBJ2-6,TGCAGCGTTGAGGCTGGGGCCAACGTCCTGACTTTC,CSVEAGANVLTF
NA,NA,TRBV14,TRBJ2-7,TGTGCCAGCAGCCAAAGGCAAAGGGGAGAGCAGTACTTC,CASSQRQRGEQYF
once,TRBD1,TRBV25-1,TRBJ2-5,TGTGCCAGCAGCCGGGACAGGGTCAGAGAGACCCAGTACTTC,CASSRDRVRETQYF
NA,NA,TRBV7-9,TRBJ2-6,TGTGCCAGCAGCCACAATACTGGGGCCAACGTCCTGACTTTC,CASSHNTGANVLTF
few,NA,TRBV11-2,TRBJ2-2,TGTGCCAGCGGTCTCTCGAACACCGGGGAGCTGTTTTTT,CASGLSNTGELFF
NA,NA,TRBV18,TRBJ1-5,TGTGCCAGCTCACCACCAGGTCAGCCCCAGCATTTT,CASSPPGQPQHF
few,NA,TRBV25-1,TRBJ2-7,TGTGCCAGCACCCCCCGGGGGGCGAGCGACGAGCAGTACTTC,CASTPRGASDEQYF
few,NA,TRBV5-5,TRBJ2-1,TGTGCCAGCAGCTTAATCGGGTGGGGCAATGAGCAGTTCTTC,CASSLIGWGNEQFF
NA,TRBD2,TRBV5-4,TRBJ2-1,TGTGCCAGCAGCACGGGGACTAGCGGAAACAATGAGCAGTTCTTC,CASSTGTSGNNEQFF
NA,TRBD1,TRBV5-6,TRBJ1-2,TGTGCCAGCAGCTTGTTCGGGACAGGGTACAACTATGGCTACACCTTC,CASSLFGTGYNYGYTF
once,NA,TRBV9,TRBJ2-7,TGTGCCAGCAGCGTAGGGGGGTCCTACGAGCAGTACTTC,CASSVGGSYEQYF
few,NA,TRBV27,TRBJ2-2,TGTGCCAGCAGTAAACTACCGACCGGGGAGCTGTTTTTT,CASSKLPTGELFF
NA,TRBD1,TRBV2,TRBJ2-2,TGTGCCAGCGATTTCACAGGGGGCCCCGGGGAGCTGTTTTTT,CASDFTGGPGELFF
NA,NA,TRBV9,TRBJ2-1,TGTGCCAGCAGCGTAGTGGCATCTGGCTCCTACAATGAGCAGTTCTTC,CASSVVASGSYNEQFF